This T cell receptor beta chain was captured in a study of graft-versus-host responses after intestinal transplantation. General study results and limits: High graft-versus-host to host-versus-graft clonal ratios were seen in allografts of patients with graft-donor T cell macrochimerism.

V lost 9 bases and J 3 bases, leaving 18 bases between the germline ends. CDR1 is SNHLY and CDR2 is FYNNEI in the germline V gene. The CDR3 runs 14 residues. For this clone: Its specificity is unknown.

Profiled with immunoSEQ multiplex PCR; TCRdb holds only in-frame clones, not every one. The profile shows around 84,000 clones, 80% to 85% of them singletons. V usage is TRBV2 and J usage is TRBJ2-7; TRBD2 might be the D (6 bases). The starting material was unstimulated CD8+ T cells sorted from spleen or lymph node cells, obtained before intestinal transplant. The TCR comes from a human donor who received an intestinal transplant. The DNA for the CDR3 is TGTGCCAGTAAATGGACTGGCGGGGACTACGAGCAGTACTTC. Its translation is CASKWTGGDYEQYF.